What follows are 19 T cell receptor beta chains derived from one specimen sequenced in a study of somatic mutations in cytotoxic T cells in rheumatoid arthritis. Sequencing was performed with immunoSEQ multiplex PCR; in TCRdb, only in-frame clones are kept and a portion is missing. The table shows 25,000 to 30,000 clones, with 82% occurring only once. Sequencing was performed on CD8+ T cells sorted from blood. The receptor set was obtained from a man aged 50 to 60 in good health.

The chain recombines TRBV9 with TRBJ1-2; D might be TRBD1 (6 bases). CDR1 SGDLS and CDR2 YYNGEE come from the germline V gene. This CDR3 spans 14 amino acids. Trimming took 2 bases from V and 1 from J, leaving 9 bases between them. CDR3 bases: TGTGCCAGCAGCGTCGGGGGGCTTAACTATGGCTACACCTTC. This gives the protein CASSVGGLNYGYTF.

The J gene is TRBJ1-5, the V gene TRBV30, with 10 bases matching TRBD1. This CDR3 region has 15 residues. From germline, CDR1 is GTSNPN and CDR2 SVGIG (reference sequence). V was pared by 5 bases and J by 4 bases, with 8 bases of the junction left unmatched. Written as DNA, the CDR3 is TGTGCCTGGGGGACAGGGGTGGGAGGTAATCAGCCCCAGCATTTT. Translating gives CAWGTGVGGNQPQHF.

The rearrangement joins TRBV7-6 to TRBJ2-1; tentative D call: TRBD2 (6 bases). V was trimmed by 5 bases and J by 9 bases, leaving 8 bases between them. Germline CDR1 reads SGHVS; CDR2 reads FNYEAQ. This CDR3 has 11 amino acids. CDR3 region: CASSPGGEQFF. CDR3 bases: TGTGCCAGCAGCCCCGGGGGTGAGCAGTTCTTC.

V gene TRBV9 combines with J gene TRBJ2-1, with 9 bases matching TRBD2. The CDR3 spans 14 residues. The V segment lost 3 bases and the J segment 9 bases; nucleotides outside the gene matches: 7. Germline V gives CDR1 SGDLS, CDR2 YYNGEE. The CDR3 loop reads CASSGKTSGTEQFF. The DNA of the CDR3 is TGTGCCAGCAGCGGAAAGACTAGCGGTACTGAGCAGTTCTTC.

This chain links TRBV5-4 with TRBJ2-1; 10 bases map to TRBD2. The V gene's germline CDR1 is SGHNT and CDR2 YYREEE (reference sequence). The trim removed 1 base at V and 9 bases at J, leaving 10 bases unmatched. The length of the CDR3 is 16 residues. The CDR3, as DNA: TGTGCCAGCAGCTTGATGGCTAGCGGGAGACTTGGTGAGCAGTTCTTC. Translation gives CASSLMASGRLGEQFF. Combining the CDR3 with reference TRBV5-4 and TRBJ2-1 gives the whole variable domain ETGVTQSPTHLIKTRGQQVTLRCSSQSGHNTVSWYQQALGQGPQFIFQYYREEENGRGNFPPRFSGLQFPNYSSELNVNALELDDSALYLCASSLMASGRLGEQFFGPGTRLTVL.

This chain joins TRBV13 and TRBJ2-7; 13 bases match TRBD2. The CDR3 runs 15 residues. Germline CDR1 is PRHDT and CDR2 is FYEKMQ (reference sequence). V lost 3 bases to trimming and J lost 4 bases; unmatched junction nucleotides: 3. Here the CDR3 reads CASSFGTSGEYEQYF. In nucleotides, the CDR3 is TGTGCCAGCAGCTTTGGGACTAGCGGGGAATACGAGCAGTACTTC.

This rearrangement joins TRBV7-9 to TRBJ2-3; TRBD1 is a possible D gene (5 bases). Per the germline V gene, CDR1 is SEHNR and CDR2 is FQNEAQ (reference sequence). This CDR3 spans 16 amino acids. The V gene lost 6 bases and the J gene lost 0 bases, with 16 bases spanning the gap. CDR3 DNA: TGTGCCAGCAGTACACAGGCGCAATCTAGCACAGATACGCAGTATTTT. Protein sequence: CASSTQAQSSTDTQYF.

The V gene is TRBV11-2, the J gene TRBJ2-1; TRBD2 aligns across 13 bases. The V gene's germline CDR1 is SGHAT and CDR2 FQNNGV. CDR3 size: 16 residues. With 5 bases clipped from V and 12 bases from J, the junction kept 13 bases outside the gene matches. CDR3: CASSPTRGLAGQVQFF. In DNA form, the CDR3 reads TGTGCCAGCAGCCCCACGAGGGGACTAGCGGGACAGGTGCAGTTCTTC. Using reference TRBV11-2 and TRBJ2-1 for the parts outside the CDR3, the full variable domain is EAGVAQSPRYKIIEKRQSVAFWCNPISGHATLYWYQQILGQGPKLLIQFQNNGVVDDSQLPKDRFSAERLKGVDSTLKIQPAKLEDSAVYLCASSPTRGLAGQVQFFGPGTRLTVL.

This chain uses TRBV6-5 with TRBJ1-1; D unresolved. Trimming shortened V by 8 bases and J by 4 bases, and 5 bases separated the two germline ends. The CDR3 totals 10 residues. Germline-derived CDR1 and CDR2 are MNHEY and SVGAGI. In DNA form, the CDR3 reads TGTGCCAGCCGGGGCACTGAAGCTTTCTTT. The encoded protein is CASRGTEAFF.

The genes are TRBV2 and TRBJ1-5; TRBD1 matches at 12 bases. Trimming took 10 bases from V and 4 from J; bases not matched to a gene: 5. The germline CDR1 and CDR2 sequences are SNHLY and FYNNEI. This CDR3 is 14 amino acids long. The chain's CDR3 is CATRDRGQNQPQHF. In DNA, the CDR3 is TGTGCCACCCGGGACAGGGGGCAAAATCAGCCCCAGCATTTT.

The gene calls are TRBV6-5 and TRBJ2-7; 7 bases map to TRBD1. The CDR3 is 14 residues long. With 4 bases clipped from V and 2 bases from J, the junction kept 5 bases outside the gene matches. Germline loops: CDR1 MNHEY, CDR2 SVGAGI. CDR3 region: CASSLTGMAYEQYF. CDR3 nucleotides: TGTGCCAGCAGTTTGACAGGGATGGCCTACGAGCAGTACTTC.

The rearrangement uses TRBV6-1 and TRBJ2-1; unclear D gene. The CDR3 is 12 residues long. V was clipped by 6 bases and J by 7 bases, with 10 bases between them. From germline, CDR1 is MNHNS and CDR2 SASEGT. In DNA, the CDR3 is TGTGCCAGCAGAGTTCTCCTGAATGAGCAGTTCTTC. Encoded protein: CASRVLLNEQFF.

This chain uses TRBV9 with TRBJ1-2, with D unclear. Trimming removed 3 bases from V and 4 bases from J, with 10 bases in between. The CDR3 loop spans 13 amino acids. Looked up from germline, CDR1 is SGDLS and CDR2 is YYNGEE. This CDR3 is CASSADEGYGYTF. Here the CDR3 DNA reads TGTGCCAGCAGCGCGGACGAGGGCTATGGCTACACCTTC.

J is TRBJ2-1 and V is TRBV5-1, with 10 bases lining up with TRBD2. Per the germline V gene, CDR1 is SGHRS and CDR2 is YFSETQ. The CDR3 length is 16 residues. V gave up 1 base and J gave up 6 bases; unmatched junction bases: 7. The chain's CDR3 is CASSLNLAGETNEQFF. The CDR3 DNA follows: TGCGCCAGCAGCTTGAATCTAGCGGGAGAAACCAATGAGCAGTTCTTC.

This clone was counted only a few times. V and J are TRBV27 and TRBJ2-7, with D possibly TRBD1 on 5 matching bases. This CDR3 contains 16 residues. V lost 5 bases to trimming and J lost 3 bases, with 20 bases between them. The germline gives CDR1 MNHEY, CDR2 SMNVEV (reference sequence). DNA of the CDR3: TGTGCCAGCAGTATACAGAGGACAACCCCTAGCTACGAGCAGTACTTC. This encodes CASSIQRTTPSYEQYF.

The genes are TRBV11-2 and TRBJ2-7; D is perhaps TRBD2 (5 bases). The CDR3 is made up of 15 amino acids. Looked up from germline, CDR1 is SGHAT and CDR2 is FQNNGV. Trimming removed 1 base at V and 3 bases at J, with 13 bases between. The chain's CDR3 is CASSLVGVTNYEQYF. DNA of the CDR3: TGTGCCAGCAGCTTAGTGGGCGTGACTAACTACGAGCAGTACTTC.

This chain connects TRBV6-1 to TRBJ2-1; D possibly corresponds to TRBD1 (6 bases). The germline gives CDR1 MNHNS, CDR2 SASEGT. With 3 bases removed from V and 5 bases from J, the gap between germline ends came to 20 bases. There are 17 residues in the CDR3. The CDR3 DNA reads TGTGCCAGCAGTGATAGTTTTACAGGGTTAGGGGACAATGAGCAGTTCTTC. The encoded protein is CASSDSFTGLGDNEQFF.

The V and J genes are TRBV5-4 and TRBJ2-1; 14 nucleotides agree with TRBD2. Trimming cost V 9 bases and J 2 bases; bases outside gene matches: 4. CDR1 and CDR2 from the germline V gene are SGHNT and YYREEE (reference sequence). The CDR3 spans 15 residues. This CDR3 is CATRGLAGAYNEQFF. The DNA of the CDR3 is TGTGCCACCAGGGGACTAGCGGGGGCCTACAATGAGCAGTTCTTC.

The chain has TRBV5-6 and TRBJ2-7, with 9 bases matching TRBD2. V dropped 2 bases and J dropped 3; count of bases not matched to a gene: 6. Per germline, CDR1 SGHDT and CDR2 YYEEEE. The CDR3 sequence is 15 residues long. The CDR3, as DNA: TGTGCCAGCAGCTTTGGATCTAGCGGGATCTACGAGCAGTACTTC. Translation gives CASSFGSSGIYEQYF.